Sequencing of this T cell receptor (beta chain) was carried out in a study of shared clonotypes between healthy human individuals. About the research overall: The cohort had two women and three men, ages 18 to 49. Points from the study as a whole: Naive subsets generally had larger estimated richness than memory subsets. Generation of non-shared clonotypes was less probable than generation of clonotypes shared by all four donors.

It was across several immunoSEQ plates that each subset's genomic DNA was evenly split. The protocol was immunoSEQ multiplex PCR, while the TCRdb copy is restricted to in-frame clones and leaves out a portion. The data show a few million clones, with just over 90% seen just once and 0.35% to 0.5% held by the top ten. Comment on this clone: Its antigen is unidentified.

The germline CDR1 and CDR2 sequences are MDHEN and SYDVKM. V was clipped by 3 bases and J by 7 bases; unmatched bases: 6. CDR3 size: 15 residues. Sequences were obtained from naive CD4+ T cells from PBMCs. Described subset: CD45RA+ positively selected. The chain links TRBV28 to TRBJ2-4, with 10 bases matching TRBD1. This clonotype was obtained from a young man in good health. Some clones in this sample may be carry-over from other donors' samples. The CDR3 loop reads CASSFLGTGVNIQYF. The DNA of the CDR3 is TGTGCCAGCAGTTTCCTCGGGACAGGGGTGAACATTCAGTACTTC.